Presented here are 9 T cell receptor beta chains from one specimen sequenced in a study of spatial heterogeneity in lung cancer (dated 2019 in TCRdb). The library came from 5' RACE. The instrument given in TCRdb is NextSeq 500. The public reads were quality trimmed at Q25 with fastp and then assembled into clones with MiXCR by TCRdb, keeping productive beta chains. Entries that share a CDR3 protein sequence are merged under the most common genes and DNA. In this sample the table shows 20,000 to 30,000 distinct CDR3 sequences, approximately 4.7% of which occur a single time. Together, the top ten hold 4% to 6.5% of the sample. This sample's time point label indicates: sample taken at primary tumor resection. Whole RNA extracted from tumor and nontumor lung tissue, or from cryopreserved PBMC samples, was used for TCR sequencing without cell sorting. The sample here was PBMCs, taken at surgery. These receptors were taken from a male donor with early-stage non-small cell lung cancer.

Remarks on this clonotype: Just one base apart from a much larger clone, this may be a read error. The chain carries TRBV28 and TRBJ1-6; TRBD1 might be the D (6 bases). The germline CDR1 and CDR2 sequences are MDHEN and SYDVKM. The CDR3 length is 14 residues. CDR3 nucleotides: TGTGTCAGCAGTCCCGGGACACATAATTCACCCCTCCACTTT. Protein sequence: CVSSPGTHNSPLHF.

This clonotype has a count of ten or more. This chain connects TRBV3-1 to TRBJ2-7; D might be TRBD2 (7 bases). Trimming removed 1 base at V and 3 bases at J, with 19 bases between. The V gene's germline CDR1 is LGHDT and CDR2 YNNKEL (reference sequence). There are 17 residues in the CDR3. The CDR3 DNA reads TGTGCCAGCAGCCAAGTTAGGGGGGGCAGACCCCACTACGAGCAGTACTTC. Translation: CASSQVRGGRPHYEQYF.

This clonotype was observed many times. J is TRBJ2-7 and V is TRBV5-1; possibly TRBD1 or TRBD2 for D (6 bases each). The CDR3 has 15 amino acids. Germline assignment: CDR1 SGHRS and CDR2 YFSETQ. The V gene lost 1 base and the J gene lost 3 bases, with 14 bases spanning the gap. CDR3 sequence: CASSLYVGGGYEQYF. The CDR3 region has the DNA TGCGCCAGCAGCTTGTACGTAGGGGGAGGCTACGAGCAGTACTTC.

This clonotype was counted many times. The chain uses TRBV6-5 and TRBJ1-3; D is uncertain. CDR1 and CDR2 from the germline V gene are MNHEY and SVGAGI. Deletions cut 8 bases from V and 0 bases from J, with 11 bases between. CDR3 length equals 14 residues. The CDR3 loop reads CASQNGVSGNTIYF. The CDR3 DNA reads TGTGCCAGCCAAAATGGGGTCTCTGGAAACACCATATATTTT.

This clonotype was recorded many times. The gene calls are TRBV28 and TRBJ2-7; no clear D gene. V gave up 8 bases and J gave up 0 bases, with 8 bases separating them. Germline CDR1 and CDR2: MDHEN and SYDVKM. The CDR3 has 12 residues. This CDR3 is CASQSPSYEQYF. The CDR3 DNA reads TGTGCCAGCCAGTCCCCCTCCTACGAGCAGTACTTC.

This clonotype has only a few counts. V usage is TRBV5-4 and J usage is TRBJ2-2, with D perhaps TRBD1 (6 bases). Trimming took off 4 bases at V and 1 base at J, with 11 bases between the two ends. The CDR3 runs to 15 residues. Per the germline V gene, CDR1 is SGHNT and CDR2 is YYREEE (reference sequence). CDR3 region: CASSIPTGNTGELFF. In DNA, the CDR3 is TGTGCCAGCAGCATACCGACAGGGAACACCGGGGAGCTGTTTTTT.

In this sample, this clonotype turned up a few times. The CDR3 DNA sequence: TGTGCCACCAGTGATTTGCTCGGGAACACCGGGGAGCTGTTTTTT. This encodes CATSDLLGNTGELFF. This chain links TRBV24-1 with TRBJ2-2; D is undetermined. CDR1 KGHDR and CDR2 SFDVKD come from the germline V gene. The ends were cut back, 0 bases at V and 1 base at J, with 5 bases in the middle. The CDR3 runs to 15 residues.

This clonotype was recorded at least ten times. The chain recombines TRBV6-6 with TRBJ2-1; the match to TRBD2 covers 8 bases. Germline lookup yields CDR1 MNHNY and CDR2 SVGAGI (reference sequence). Germline trimming cut 9 bases from V and 8 bases from J; bases unmatched to any gene: 3. The CDR3 is 11 amino acids. In DNA form, the CDR3 reads TGTGCCAGTTTGACTAGCGATGAGCAGTTCTTC. It is translated as CASLTSDEQFF.

This clonotype occurred many times. The chain links TRBV2 to TRBJ2-5, with a weak D call TRBD2 (5 bases). Trimming stripped 10 bases from V and 3 bases from J, with 15 bases between. The CDR3 consists of 13 residues. CDR1 is SNHLY and CDR2 is FYNNEI in the germline V gene. CDR3 bases: TGTGCCACCACTCCTTACGGGGAAGAGACCCAGTACTTC. Its translation: CATTPYGEETQYF. Full variable domain (outside the CDR3, taken from reference TRBV2 and TRBJ2-5): EPEVTQTPSHQVTQMGQEVILRCVPISNHLYFYWYRQILGQKVEFLVSFYNNEISEKSEIFDDQFSVERPDGSNFTLKIRSTKLEDSAMYFCATTPYGEETQYFGPGTRLLVL.